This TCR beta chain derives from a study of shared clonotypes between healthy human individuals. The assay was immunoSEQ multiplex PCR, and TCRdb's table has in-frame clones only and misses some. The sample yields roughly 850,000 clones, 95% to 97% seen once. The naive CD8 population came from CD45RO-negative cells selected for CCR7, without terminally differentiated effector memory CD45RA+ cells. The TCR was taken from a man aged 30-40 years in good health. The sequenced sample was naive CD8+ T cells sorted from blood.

For the CDR3, the DNA is TGTGCCAGCAGCTTACAGGTTTTGAACACTGAAGCTTTCTTT. This sequence encodes CASSLQVLNTEAFF. The J gene is TRBJ1-1, the V gene TRBV7-9; D is uncertain. V lost 2 bases and J lost 0, with 7 bases in between. The CDR3 extends over 14 amino acids. Germline CDR1 SEHNR, CDR2 FQNEAQ (reference sequence).